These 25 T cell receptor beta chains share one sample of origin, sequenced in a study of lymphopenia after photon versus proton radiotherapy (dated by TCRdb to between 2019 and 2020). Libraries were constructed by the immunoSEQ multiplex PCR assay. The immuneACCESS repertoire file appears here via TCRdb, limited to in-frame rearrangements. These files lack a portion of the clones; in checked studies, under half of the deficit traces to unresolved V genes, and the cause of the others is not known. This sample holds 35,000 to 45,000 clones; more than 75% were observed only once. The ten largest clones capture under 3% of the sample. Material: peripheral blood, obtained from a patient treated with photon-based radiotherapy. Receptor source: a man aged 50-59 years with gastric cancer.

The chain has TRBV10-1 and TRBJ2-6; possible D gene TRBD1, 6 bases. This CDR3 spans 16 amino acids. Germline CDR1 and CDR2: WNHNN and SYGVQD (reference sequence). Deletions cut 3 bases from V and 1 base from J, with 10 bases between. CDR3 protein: CASSDTTGSGANVLTF. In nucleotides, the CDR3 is TGCGCCAGCAGTGATACGACAGGATCTGGGGCCAACGTCCTGACTTTC.

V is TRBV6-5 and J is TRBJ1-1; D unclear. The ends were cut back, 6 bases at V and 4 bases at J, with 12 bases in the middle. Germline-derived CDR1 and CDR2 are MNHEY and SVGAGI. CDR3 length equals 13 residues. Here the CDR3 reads CASRILPRTEAFF. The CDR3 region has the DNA TGTGCCAGCAGGATACTTCCCCGCACTGAAGCTTTCTTT.

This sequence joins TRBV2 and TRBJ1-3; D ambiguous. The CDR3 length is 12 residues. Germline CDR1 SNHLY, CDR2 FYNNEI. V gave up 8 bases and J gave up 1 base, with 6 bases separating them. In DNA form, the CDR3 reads TGTGCCAGCTGGATTTCTGGAAACACCATATATTTT. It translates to CASWISGNTIYF.

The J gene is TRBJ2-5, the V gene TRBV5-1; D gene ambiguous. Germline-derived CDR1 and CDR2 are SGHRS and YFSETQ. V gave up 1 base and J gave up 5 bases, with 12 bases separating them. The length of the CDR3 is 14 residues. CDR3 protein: CASSLKMGKETQYF. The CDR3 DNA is TGCGCCAGCAGCTTGAAAATGGGGAAGGAGACCCAGTACTTC.

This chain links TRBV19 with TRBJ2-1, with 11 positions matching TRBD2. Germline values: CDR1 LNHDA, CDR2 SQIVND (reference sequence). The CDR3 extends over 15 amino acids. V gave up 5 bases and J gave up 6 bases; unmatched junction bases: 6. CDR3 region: CASSVAGGPGNEQFF. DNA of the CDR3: TGTGCCAGTAGTGTAGCGGGAGGGCCAGGCAATGAGCAGTTCTTC.

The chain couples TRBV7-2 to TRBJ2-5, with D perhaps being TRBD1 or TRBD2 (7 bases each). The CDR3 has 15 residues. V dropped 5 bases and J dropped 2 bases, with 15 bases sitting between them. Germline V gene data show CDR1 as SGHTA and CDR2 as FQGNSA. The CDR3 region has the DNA TGTGCCAGCAGCCCAGGGGGGGTCCAACAAGAGACCCAGTACTTC. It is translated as CASSPGGVQQETQYF.

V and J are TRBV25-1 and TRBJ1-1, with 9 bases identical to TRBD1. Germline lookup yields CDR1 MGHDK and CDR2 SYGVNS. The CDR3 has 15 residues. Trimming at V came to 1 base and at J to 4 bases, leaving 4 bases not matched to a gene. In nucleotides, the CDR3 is TGTGCCAGCAGTGAATCCTTGACAGGGGGCACTGAAGCTTTCTTT. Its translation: CASSESLTGGTEAFF.

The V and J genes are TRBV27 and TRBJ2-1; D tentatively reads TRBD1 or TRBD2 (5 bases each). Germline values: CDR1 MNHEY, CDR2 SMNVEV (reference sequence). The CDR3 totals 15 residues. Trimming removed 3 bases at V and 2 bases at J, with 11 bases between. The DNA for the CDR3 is TGTGCCAGCAGTTTTGATGGGACCCCCTACAATGAGCAGTTCTTC. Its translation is CASSFDGTPYNEQFF.

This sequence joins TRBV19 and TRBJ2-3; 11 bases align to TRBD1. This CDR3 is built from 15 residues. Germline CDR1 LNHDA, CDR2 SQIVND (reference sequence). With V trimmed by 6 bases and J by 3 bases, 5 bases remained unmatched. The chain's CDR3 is CASRPGDRGTDTQYF. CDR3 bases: TGTGCCAGTAGGCCTGGGGACAGGGGGACAGATACGCAGTATTTT.

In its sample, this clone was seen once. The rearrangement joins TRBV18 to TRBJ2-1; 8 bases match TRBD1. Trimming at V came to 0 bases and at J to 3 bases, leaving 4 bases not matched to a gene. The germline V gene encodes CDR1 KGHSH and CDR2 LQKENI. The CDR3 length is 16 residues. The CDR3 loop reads CASSPPPRGLYNEQFF. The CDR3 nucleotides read TGTGCCAGCTCACCACCGCCCAGGGGGCTCTACAATGAGCAGTTCTTC. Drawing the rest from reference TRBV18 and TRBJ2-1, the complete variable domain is NAGVMQNPRHLVRRRGQEARLRCSPMKGHSHVYWYRQLPEEGLKFMVYLQKENIIDESGMPKERFSAEFPKEGPSILRIQQVVRGDSAAYFCASSPPPRGLYNEQFFGPGTRLTVL.

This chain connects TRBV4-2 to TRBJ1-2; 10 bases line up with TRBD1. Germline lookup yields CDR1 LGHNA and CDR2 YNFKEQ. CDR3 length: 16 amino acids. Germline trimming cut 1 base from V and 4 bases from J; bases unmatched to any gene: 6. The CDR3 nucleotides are TGTGCCAGCAGCCAAGCGGCGGGACAGGGGACCTATGGCTACACCTTC. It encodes CASSQAAGQGTYGYTF.

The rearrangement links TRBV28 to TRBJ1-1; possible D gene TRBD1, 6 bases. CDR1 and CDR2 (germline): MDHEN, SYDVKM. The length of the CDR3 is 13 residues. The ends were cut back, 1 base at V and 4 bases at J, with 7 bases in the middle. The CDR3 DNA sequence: TGTGCCAGCAGTTTATTAGGGGGCACTGAAGCTTTCTTT. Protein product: CASSLLGGTEAFF.

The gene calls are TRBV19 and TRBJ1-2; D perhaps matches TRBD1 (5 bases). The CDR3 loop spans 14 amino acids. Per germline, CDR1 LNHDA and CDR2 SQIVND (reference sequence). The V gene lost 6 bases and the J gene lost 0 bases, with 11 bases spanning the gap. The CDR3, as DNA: TGTGCCAGTAGGGTTCAGGGTTCTAACTATGGCTACACCTTC. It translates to CASRVQGSNYGYTF.

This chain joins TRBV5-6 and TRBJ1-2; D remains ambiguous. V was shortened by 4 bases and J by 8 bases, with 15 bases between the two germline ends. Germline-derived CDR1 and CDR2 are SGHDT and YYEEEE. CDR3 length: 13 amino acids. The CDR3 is CASSPDALGGYTF. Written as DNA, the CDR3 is TGTGCCAGCAGCCCCGACGCCTTGGGCGGCTACACCTTC.

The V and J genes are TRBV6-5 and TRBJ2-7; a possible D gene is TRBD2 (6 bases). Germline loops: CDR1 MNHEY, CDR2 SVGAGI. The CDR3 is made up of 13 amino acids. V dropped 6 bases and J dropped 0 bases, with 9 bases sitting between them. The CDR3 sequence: CASSWTTSYEQYF. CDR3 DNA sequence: TGTGCCAGCAGCTGGACTACCTCCTACGAGCAGTACTTC.

This chain's CDR3 is CASSLARTIGDEQFF. The CDR3 nucleotides read TGTGCCAGCAGCTTAGCCCGGACTATTGGAGATGAGCAGTTCTTC. This chain joins TRBV7-9 and TRBJ2-1; a possible D gene is TRBD2 (6 bases). Trimming pared 0 bases from V and 8 bases from J, leaving 14 bases between. This CDR3 region has 15 residues. Per the germline V gene, CDR1 is SEHNR and CDR2 is FQNEAQ (reference sequence).

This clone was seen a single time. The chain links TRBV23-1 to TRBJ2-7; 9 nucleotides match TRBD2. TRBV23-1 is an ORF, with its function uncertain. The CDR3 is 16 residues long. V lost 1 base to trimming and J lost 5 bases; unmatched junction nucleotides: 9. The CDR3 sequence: CASSQFRSGGMDEQYF. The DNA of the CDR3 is TGCGCCAGCAGTCAATTCCGTAGCGGGGGAATGGACGAGCAGTACTTC.

CDR3 sequence (DNA): TGTGCCAGCAGTTTAGGGCAGGGGAGTCGGCCCCAGCATTTT. Protein sequence: CASSLGQGSRPQHF. The chain couples TRBV28 to TRBJ1-5; tentative D call: TRBD1 (6 bases). The V end lost 2 bases, the J end lost 9 bases, and 14 bases lay between the germline ends. This CDR3 spans 14 amino acids. The germline gives CDR1 MDHEN, CDR2 SYDVKM.

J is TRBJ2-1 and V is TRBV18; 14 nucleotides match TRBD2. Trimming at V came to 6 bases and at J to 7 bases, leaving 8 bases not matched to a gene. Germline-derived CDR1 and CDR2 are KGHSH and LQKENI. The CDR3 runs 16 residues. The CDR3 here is CASSGTSGSLSNEQFF. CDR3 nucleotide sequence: TGTGCCAGCTCCGGGACTAGCGGGAGCCTCTCGAATGAGCAGTTCTTC. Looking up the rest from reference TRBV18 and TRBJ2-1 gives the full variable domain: NAGVMQNPRHLVRRRGQEARLRCSPMKGHSHVYWYRQLPEEGLKFMVYLQKENIIDESGMPKERFSAEFPKEGPSILRIQQVVRGDSAAYFCASSGTSGSLSNEQFFGPGTRLTVL.

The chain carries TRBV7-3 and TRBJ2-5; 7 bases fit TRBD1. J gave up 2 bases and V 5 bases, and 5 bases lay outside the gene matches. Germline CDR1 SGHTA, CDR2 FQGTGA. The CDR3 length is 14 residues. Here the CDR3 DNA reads TGTGCCAGCAGCCCAGGGGGACGGCAAGAGACCCAGTACTTC. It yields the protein CASSPGGRQETQYF.

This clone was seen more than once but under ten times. The chain's CDR3 is CASTRWGTYEQYF. The CDR3 region has the DNA TGTGCCAGCACCCGCTGGGGGACCTACGAGCAGTACTTC. The rearrangement joins TRBV6-1 to TRBJ2-7, with D perhaps given as TRBD1 or TRBD2 (5 bases each). Germline CDR1 reads MNHNS; CDR2 reads SASEGT. V lost 7 bases and J lost 2, with 12 bases in between. The length of the CDR3 is 13 residues.

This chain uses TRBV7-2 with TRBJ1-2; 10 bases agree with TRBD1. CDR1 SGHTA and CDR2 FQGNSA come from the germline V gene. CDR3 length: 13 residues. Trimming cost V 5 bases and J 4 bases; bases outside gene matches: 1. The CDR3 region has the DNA TGTGCCAGCAGCCGGACAGGGGGCTATGGCTACACCTTC. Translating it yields CASSRTGGYGYTF.

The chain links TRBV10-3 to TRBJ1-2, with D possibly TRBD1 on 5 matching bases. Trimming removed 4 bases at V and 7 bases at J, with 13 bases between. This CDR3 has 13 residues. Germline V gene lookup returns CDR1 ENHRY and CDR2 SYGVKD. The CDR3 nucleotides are TGTGCCATCAGTGGGTCAGGGATGGGTGGCTACACCTTC. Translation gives CAISGSGMGGYTF.

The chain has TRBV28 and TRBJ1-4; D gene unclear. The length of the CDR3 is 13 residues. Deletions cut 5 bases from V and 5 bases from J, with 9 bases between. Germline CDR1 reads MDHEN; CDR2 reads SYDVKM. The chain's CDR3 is CASSGELNEKLFF. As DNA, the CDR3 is TGTGCCAGCAGTGGAGAGTTGAATGAAAAACTGTTTTTT.

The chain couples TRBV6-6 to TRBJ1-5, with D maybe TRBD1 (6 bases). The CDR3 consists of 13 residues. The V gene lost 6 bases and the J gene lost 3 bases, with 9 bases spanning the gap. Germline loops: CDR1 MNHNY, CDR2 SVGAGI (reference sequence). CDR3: CASRQGLNQPQHF. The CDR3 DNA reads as TGTGCCAGCAGACAGGGCCTCAATCAGCCCCAGCATTTT.